This TCR beta chain was observed in a study of shared clonotypes between healthy human individuals. V dropped 3 bases and J dropped 2 bases, with 11 bases sitting between them. Germline loops: CDR1 LNHDA, CDR2 SQIVND (reference sequence). The CDR3 runs 14 residues. Here immunoSEQ multiplex PCR was the method, and the copy in TCRdb shows in-frame clones only, minus some. This table has approximately 180,000 clones, approximately 95% appearing once. The sequence derives from a woman aged 25-40 years in good health. Sequenced sample: naive CD4+ T cells sorted from blood. Subset in this sample: CD45RA+ positively selected. The genes are TRBV19 and TRBJ2-7; no firm D call. The chain's CDR3 is CASSILPGAYEQYF. Written as DNA, the CDR3 is TGTGCCAGTAGTATTTTGCCAGGCGCCTACGAGCAGTACTTC. Full variable domain (remainder filled in from reference TRBV19 and TRBJ2-7): DGGITQSPKYLFRKEGQNVTLSCEQNLNHDAMYWYRQDPGQGLRLIYYSQIVNDFQKGDIAEGYSVSREKKESFPLTVTSAQKNPTAFYLCASSILPGAYEQYFGPGTRLTVT.